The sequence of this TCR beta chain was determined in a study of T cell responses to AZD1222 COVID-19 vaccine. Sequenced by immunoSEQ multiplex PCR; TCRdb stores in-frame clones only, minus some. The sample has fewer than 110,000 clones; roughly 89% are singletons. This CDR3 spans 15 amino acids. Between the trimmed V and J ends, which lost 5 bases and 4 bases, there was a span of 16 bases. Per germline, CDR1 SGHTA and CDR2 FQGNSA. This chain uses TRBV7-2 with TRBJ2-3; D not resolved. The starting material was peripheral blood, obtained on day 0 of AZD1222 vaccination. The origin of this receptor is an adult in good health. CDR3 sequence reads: CASSRDGDRADTQYF. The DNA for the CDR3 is TGTGCCAGCAGCCGTGACGGCGACCGAGCAGATACGCAGTATTTT.